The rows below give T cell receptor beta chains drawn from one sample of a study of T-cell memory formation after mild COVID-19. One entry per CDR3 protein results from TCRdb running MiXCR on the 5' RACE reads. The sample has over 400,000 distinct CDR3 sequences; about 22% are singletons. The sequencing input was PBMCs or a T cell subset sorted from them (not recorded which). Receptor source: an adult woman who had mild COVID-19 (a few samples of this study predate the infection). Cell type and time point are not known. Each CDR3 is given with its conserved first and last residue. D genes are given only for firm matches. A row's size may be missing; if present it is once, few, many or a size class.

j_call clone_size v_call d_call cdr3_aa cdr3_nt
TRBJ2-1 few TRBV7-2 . CASSFKDGSYNEQFF TGTGCCAGCAGCTTTAAGGATGGGTCCTACAATGAGCAGTTCTTC
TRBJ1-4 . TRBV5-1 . CASSLWGETEKLFF TGCGCCAGCAGCTTGTGGGGGGAAACTGAAAAACTGTTTTTT
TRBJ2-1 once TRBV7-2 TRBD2 CASSFPGLAFHNEQFF TGTGCCAGCAGCTTTCCCGGACTAGCATTCCACAATGAGCAGTTCTTC
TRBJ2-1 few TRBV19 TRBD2 CASSTHRLAGDEQFF TGTGCCAGTAGTACACATCGACTAGCGGGAGACGAGCAGTTCTTC
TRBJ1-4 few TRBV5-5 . CASSLRLRGDGEKLFF TGTGCCAGCAGCTTACGCCTGAGGGGGGATGGTGAAAAACTGTTTTTT
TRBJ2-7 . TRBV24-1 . CATSDTPGTRPYEQYF TGTGCCACCAGTGATACACCCGGGACACGCCCCTACGAGCAGTACTTC
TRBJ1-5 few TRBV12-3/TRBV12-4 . CASTPGGGSGNQPQHF TGTGCCAGCACCCCTGGGGGGGGAAGTGGCAATCAGCCCCAGCATTTT
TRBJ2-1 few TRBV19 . CASSPRTGKQFF TGTGCCAGTAGTCCCCGGACGGGTAAGCAGTTCTTC
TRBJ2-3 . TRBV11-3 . CASSPGQDTQYF TGTGCCAGCAGCCCAGGGCAAGATACGCAGTATTTT
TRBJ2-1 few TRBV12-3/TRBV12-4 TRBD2 CASTTSGSSYNEQFF TGTGCCAGCACCACTAGCGGGAGCTCCTACAATGAGCAGTTCTTC
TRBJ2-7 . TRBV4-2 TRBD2 CASRLSGLAAYEQYF TGTGCCAGCAGACTATCAGGACTAGCGGCCTACGAGCAGTACTTC
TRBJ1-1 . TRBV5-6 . CASSLATVPAFF TGTGCCAGCAGCTTGGCGACAGTGCCGGCTTTCTTT
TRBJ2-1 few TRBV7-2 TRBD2 CASSSTGTRRNEQFF TGTGCCAGCAGCTCAACCGGGACTAGACGCAATGAGCAGTTCTTC
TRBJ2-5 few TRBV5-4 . CASSLAGRTQYF TGTGCCAGCAGCTTGGCAGGGAGGACCCAGTACTTC
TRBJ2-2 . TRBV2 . CASSDIGGELFF TGTGCCAGCAGTGATATAGGGGGGGAGCTGTTTTTT
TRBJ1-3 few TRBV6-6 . CASSGRAGGNTIYF TGTGCCAGCAGTGGTCGCGCAGGGGGAAACACCATATATTTT
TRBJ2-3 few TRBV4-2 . CASTHSGAPDTQYF TGTGCCAGCACCCACTCAGGGGCCCCAGATACGCAGTATTTT